The clone carrying this TCR beta chain was counted ten times or more. Cells are PBMCs isolated from 10 ml of fresh blood. The sample comes from a study of T cells in Graves' hyperthyroidism and ophthalmopathy. The V end was cut by 6 bases, the J end by 0 bases, with 23 bases between. The CDR3 runs 17 residues. Germline V gene lookup returns CDR1 DFQATT and CDR2 SNEGSKA (reference sequence). Amplified TCR beta CDR3 regions derived from RNA transcripts. With the HTBI primer set, the TCR CDR3 went through a first round of RT-PCR. A single record per CDR3 protein comes from TCRdb applying MiXCR to the multiplex PCR reads. This table holds fewer than 650,000 distinct CDR3 sequences, under 15% found once.

This chain uses TRBV20-1 with TRBJ2-5; D is perhaps TRBD1 or TRBD2 (6 bases each). Sequenced material: blood. This sequence originates from a woman in her forties with Graves' ophthalmopathy. CDR3 coding DNA: TGCAGTGCCCACAGCGGGCTCGGGGGCCGTGACCAAGAGACCCAGTACTTC. Translation: CSAHSGLGGRDQETQYF.